This T cell receptor (beta chain) was captured in a study of cytomegalovirus exposure and HLA in healthy donors. Here immunoSEQ multiplex PCR was the method, and the copy in TCRdb shows in-frame clones only, minus some. The sample has 110,000 or so clones; around 88% are singletons. The donors were in the approximately 110-subject validation cohort; that cohort was separate from the roughly 680-subject first cohort. Germline V CDR1 and CDR2: MDHEN, SYDVKM. There are 15 residues in the CDR3. The junction had 6 bases not matched to a gene; V was cut back by 6 bases and J by 1 base. The sample comprised PBMCs. This chain links TRBV28 with TRBJ1-1, with 9 bases aligning to TRBD1. This receptor was taken from a man in his late teens or twenties in good health and CMV-seronegative. CDR3 loop: CASSRRQGGNTEAFF. CDR3 nucleotide sequence: TGTGCCAGCAGCAGACGACAGGGGGGGAACACTGAAGCTTTCTTT.